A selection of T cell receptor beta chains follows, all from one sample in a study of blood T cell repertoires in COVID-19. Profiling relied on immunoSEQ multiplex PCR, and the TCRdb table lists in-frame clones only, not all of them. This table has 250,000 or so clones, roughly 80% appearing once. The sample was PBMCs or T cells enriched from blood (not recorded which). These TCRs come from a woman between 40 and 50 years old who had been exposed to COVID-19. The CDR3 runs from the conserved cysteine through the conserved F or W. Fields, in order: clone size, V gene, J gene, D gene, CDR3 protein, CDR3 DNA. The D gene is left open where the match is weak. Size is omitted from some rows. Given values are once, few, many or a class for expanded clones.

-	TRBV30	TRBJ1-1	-	CAWTPPGGEAFF	TGTGCCTGGACCCCCCCGGGGGGGGAAGCTTTCTTT
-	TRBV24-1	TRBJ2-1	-	CATSDLGGEQFF	TGTGCCACCAGTGATTTGGGGGGGGAGCAGTTCTTC
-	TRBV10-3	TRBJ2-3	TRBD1	CAISENRGGDTQYF	TGTGCCATCAGTGAGAACAGGGGCGGAGATACGCAGTATTTT
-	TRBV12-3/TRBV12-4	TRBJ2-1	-	CASRGAGLRFF	TGTGCCAGCAGAGGGGCGGGACTCAGGTTCTTC
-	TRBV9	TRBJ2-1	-	CASSVAERGEQFF	TGTGCCAGCAGCGTAGCTGAAAGGGGAGAGCAGTTCTTC
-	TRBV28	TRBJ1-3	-	CASSLAGNTIYF	TGTGCCAGCAGTTTGGCAGGCAACACCATATATTTT
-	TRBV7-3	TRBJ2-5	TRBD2	CASSPSGGGETQYF	TGTGCCAGCAGCCCCAGCGGGGGGGGAGAGACCCAGTACTTC
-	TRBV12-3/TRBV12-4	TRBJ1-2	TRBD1	CASSPGQAYGYTF	TGTGCCAGCAGTCCTGGACAGGCGTATGGCTACACCTTC
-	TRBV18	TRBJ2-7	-	CASSPDSGGTEQYF	TGTGCCAGCTCACCAGACTCCGGTGGTACCGAGCAGTACTTC
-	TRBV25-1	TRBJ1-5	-	CASSDLQGDSQPQHF	TGTGCCAGCAGTGACCTACAGGGAGACAGTCAGCCCCAGCATTTT
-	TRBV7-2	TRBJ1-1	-	CASRAGLNTEAFF	TGTGCCAGCCGTGCGGGGCTAAACACTGAAGCTTTCTTT
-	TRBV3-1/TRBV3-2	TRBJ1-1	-	CASSRRGVAEAFF	TGTGCCAGCAGCCGGCGGGGGGTCGCTGAAGCTTTCTTT
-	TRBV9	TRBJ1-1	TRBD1	CASSRQGWSNTEAFF	TGTGCCAGCAGCCGACAGGGGTGGTCGAACACTGAAGCTTTCTTT
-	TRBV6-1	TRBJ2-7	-	CASSELGEQYF	TGTGCCAGCAGTGAACTCGGCGAGCAGTACTTC
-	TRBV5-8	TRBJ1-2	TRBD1	CASSSGQGGVYGYTF	TGTGCCAGCAGCTCCGGACAGGGGGGAGTCTATGGCTACACCTTC
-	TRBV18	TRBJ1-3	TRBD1	CASSQGATGNTIYF	TGTGCCAGCTCACAGGGGGCGACTGGAAACACCATATATTTT
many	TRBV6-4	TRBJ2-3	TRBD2	CASSEGGGAGDTQYF	TGTGCCAGCAGTGAGGGCGGGGGGGCCGGAGATACGCAGTATTTT
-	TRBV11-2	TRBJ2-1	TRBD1	CASSLAPGQGPNEQFF	TGTGCCAGCAGCTTAGCCCCGGGACAGGGGCCGAATGAGCAGTTCTTC
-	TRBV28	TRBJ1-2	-	CASSQQGIYGYTF	TGTGCCAGCAGTCAGCAGGGGATATATGGCTACACCTTC
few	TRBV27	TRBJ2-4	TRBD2	CASSLAGGSVKNIQYF	TGTGCCAGCAGTCTGGCGGGGGGGTCAGTCAAAAACATTCAGTACTTC
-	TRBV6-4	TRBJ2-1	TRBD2	CASSDRASGGRYNEQFF	TGTGCCAGCAGTGACAGGGCTAGCGGGGGCCGCTACAATGAGCAGTTCTTC
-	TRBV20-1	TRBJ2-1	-	CSASPPRWGLYNEQFF	TGCAGTGCTAGTCCCCCCCGGTGGGGCCTGTACAATGAGCAGTTCTTC
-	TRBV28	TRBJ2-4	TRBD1	CASSWDRTGQYF	TGTGCCAGCAGTTGGGACAGGACGGGTCAGTACTTC
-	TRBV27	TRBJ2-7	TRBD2	CASSLSSGEGYEQYF	TGTGCCAGCAGTCTCTCTAGCGGGGAGGGCTACGAGCAGTACTTC
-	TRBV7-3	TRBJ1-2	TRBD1	CASSLSPGTGDGYTF	TGTGCCAGCAGCTTAAGTCCCGGGACAGGGGATGGCTACACCTTC
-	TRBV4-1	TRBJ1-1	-	CASSHVQGRGTEAFF	TGCGCCAGCAGCCATGTACAGGGTCGGGGCACTGAAGCTTTCTTT
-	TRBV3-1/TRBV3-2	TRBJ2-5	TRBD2	CASSQDGEGPPQYF	TGTGCCAGCAGCCAAGATGGGGAGGGACCGCCCCAGTACTTC
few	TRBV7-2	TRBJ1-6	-	CASSLSREYSPLHF	TGTGCCAGCAGCTTATCAAGGGAGTATTCACCCCTCCACTTT
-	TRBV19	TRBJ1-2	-	CASILQGQHGYTF	TGTGCCAGTATCCTCCAGGGGCAGCATGGCTACACCTTC
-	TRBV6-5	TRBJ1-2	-	CASSYAGLTYGYTF	TGTGCCAGCAGTTACGCCGGACTGACCTATGGCTACACCTTC
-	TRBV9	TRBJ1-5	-	CASSRTGDSNQPQHF	TGTGCCAGCTCACGGACGGGAGATAGCAATCAGCCCCAGCATTTT
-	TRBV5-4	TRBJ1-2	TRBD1	CASSAIPGQGLSYGYTF	TGTGCCAGCAGCGCGATTCCGGGACAGGGCTTAAGCTATGGCTACACCTTC
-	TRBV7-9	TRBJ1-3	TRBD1	CASSLLRQGRSGNTIYF	TGTGCCAGCAGCTTACTTAGACAGGGGCGCTCTGGAAACACCATATATTTT
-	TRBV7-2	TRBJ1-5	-	CASSWRGQAAYSNQPQHF	TGTGCCAGCAGCTGGAGAGGGCAGGCGGCATATAGCAATCAGCCCCAGCATTTT
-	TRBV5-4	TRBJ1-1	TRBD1	CASSRDRQGGAFF	TGTGCCAGCAGCCGGGACAGACAAGGTGGAGCTTTCTTT
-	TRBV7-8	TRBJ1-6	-	CASSLAGRGRSYNSPLHF	TGTGCCAGCAGCTTAGCAGGGAGGGGAAGGTCCTATAATTCACCCCTCCACTTT
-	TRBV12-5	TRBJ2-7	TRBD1	CASGWGTESYEQYF	TGTGCTAGTGGTTGGGGGACAGAGTCCTACGAGCAGTACTTC
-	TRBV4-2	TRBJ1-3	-	CASSQVGGERGNTIYF	TGTGCCAGCAGCCAAGTCGGCGGTGAAAGGGGGAACACCATATATTTT
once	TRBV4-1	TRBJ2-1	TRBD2	CASSPPRPSGANEQFF	TGCGCCAGCAGCCCACCACGCCCTAGCGGGGCAAATGAGCAGTTCTTC
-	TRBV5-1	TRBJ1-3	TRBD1	CASSRDRAASGNTIYF	TGCGCCAGCAGCAGGGACAGGGCCGCTTCTGGAAACACCATATATTTT
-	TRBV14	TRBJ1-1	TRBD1	CASSLPGQYEAFF	TGTGCCAGCAGCCTCCCGGGACAGTATGAAGCTTTCTTT
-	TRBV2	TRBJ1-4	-	CASSVGQGNEKLFF	TGTGCCAGCAGTGTTGGTCAGGGAAATGAAAAACTGTTTTTT
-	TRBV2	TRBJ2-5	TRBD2	CASSQLAGVYF	TGTGCCAGCAGTCAACTAGCGGGGGTTTACTTC
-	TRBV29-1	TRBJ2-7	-	CSVLGGGVYEQYF	TGCAGCGTTTTAGGAGGGGGGGTCTACGAGCAGTACTTC
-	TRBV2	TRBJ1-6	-	CASSSLGSYNSPLHF	TGTGCCAGCAGTAGTCTCGGCTCCTATAATTCACCCCTCCACTTT